The 5 T cell receptor beta chains below come from one sample, sequenced in a study of blood T cell repertoires in COVID-19. The table came from immunoSEQ multiplex PCR; TCRdb's copy has only in-frame clones and leaves some out. The sample has about 310,000 clones, more than 75% seen once. Specimen: peripheral blood. The receptors stem from a woman in her fifties or sixties who had recovered from COVID-19.

The chain links TRBV2 to TRBJ1-1; the D gene is possibly TRBD1 (5 bases). The germline V gene encodes CDR1 SNHLY and CDR2 FYNNEI. V was pared by 2 bases and J by 4 bases, with 14 bases between. CDR3 length: 15 residues. The CDR3 DNA is TGTGCCAGCAGTGAAAGACAGTTACTAACCACTGAAGCTTTCTTT. Protein sequence: CASSERQLLTTEAFF.

The gene calls are TRBV11-2 and TRBJ2-1; D is undetermined. V was cut by 1 base and J by 4 bases, with 8 bases left in between. Germline V CDR1 and CDR2: SGHAT, FQNNGV. The CDR3 length is 14 residues. The CDR3 region is CASSLVRSYNEQFF. CDR3 bases: TGTGCCAGCAGCTTAGTTCGGAGTTACAATGAGCAGTTCTTC.

This chain connects TRBV11-2 to TRBJ2-3; D gene uncertain. This CDR3 region has 13 residues. V lost 0 bases to trimming and J lost 8 bases, with 9 bases between them. The V gene's germline CDR1 is SGHAT and CDR2 FQNNGV. CDR3 nucleotides: TGTGCCAGCAGCTTAGATGCCGGAGCTACGCAGTATTTT. As protein: CASSLDAGATQYF.

The chain carries TRBV6-2 or TRBV6-3 and TRBJ1-5, with 7 positions matching TRBD1. This CDR3 is built from 14 residues. V shed 6 bases and J 4 bases; nucleotides not matched to a gene: 6. Germline loops: CDR1 MNHEY, CDR2 SVGEGT. CDR3 nucleotide sequence: TGTGCCAGCAGCCCCTCCAGGGGGAATCAGCCCCAGCATTTT. It codes for CASSPSRGNQPQHF.

The rearrangement uses TRBV4-3 and TRBJ1-2; 11 bases fit TRBD1. The trim removed 1 base at V and 7 bases at J, leaving 8 bases unmatched. Germline CDR1 and CDR2: LGHNA and YSLEER. CDR3 length equals 16 residues. CDR3 loop: CASSQAGQGAFSGYTF. The CDR3 DNA follows: TGCGCCAGCAGCCAAGCAGGACAGGGGGCATTCTCTGGCTACACCTTC.